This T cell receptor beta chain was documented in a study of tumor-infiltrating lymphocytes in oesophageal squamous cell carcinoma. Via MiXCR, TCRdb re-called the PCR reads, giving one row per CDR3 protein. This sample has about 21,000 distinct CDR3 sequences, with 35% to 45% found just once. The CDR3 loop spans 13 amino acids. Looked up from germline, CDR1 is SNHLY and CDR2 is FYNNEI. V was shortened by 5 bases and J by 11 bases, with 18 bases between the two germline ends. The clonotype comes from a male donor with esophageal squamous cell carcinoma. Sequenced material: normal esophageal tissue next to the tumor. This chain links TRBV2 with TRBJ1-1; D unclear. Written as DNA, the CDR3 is TGTGCCAGCAGTAAGGACCGCCCCGGGGAGGCTTTCTTT. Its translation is CASSKDRPGEAFF.